Presented here are 2 T cell receptor beta chains from one specimen sequenced in a study of blood T cell repertoires in COVID-19. Repertoires were generated with immunoSEQ multiplex PCR, while TCRdb's copy carries only in-frame clones and drops some. The data hold about 140,000 clones, with more than 75% observed a single time. Sequencing was carried out using peripheral blood. These receptor sequences come from a man aged 45-65 years who had recovered from COVID-19.

The chain employs TRBV2 and TRBJ2-1, with D unclear. Trimming cost V 3 bases and J 8 bases, with 14 bases left between them. The CDR3 consists of 14 residues. Germline-derived CDR1 and CDR2 are SNHLY and FYNNEI. The CDR3 reads CASSDGYLGDEQFF. The CDR3 DNA follows: TGTGCCAGCAGTGATGGGTACTTGGGCGATGAGCAGTTCTTC.

V is TRBV5-1 and J is TRBJ1-4, with D maybe TRBD1 (5 bases). Germline-derived CDR1 and CDR2 are SGHRS and YFSETQ. This CDR3 contains 15 residues. The V end was cut by 0 bases, the J end by 5 bases, with 11 bases between. CDR3 DNA sequence: TGCGCCAGCAGCTTGGAGGGACTACGGAATGAAAAACTGTTTTTT. Its translation is CASSLEGLRNEKLFF.